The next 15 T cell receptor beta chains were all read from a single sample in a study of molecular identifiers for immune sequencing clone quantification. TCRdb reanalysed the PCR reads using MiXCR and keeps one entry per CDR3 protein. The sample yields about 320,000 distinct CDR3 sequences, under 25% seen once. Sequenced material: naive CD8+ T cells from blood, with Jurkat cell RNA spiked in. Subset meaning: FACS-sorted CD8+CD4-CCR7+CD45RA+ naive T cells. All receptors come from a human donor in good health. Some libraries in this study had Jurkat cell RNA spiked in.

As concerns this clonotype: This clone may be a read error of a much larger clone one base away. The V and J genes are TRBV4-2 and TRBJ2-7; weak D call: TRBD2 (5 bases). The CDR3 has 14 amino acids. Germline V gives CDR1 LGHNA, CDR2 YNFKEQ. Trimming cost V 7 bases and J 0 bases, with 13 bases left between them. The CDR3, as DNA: TGTGCCAGCAACTCCGACTACGACTCCTACGAGCAGTACTTC. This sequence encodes CASNSDYDSYEQYF.

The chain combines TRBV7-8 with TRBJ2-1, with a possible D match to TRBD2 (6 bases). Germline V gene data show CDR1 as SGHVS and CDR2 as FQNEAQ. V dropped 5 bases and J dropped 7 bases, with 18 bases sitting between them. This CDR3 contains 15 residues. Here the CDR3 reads CASSPQAGISNEQFF. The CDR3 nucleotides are TGTGCCAGCAGCCCCCAGGCGGGGATAAGTAATGAGCAGTTCTTC.

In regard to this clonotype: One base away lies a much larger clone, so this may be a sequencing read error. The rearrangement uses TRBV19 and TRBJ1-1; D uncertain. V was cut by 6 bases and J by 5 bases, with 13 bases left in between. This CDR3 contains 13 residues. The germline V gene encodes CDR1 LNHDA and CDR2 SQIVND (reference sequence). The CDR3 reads CASRSLRLTEAFF. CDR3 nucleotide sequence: TGTGCCAGTAGATCCCTTCGACTGACTGAAGCTTTCTTT.

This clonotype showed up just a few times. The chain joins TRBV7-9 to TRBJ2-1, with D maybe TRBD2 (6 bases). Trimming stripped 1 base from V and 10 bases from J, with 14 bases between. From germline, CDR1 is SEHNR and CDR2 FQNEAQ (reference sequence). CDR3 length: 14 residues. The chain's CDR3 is CASSLGSAGPEQFF. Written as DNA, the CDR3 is TGTGCCAGCAGCTTAGGGTCCGCGGGGCCCGAGCAGTTCTTC.

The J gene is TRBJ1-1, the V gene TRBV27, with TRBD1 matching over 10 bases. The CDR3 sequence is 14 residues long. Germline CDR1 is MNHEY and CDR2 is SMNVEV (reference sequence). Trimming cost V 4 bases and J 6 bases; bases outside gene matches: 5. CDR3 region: CASSWGQGTPEAFF. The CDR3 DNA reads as TGTGCCAGCAGTTGGGGACAGGGGACGCCTGAAGCTTTCTTT.

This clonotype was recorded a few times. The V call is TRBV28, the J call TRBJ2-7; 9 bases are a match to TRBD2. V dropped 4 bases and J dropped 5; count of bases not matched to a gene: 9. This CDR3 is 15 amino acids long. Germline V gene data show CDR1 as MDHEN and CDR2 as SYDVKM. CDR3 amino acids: CASSSPIAGANEQYF. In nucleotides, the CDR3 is TGTGCCAGCAGTTCCCCTATAGCGGGAGCGAACGAGCAGTACTTC.

As DNA, the CDR3 is TGTGCCACCAGTGATTTGGACGGGGCCACAGATACGCAGTATTTT. It is translated as CATSDLDGATDTQYF. This rearrangement joins TRBV24-1 to TRBJ2-3; D is perhaps TRBD1 or TRBD2 (5 bases each). This CDR3 spans 15 amino acids. From germline, CDR1 is KGHDR and CDR2 SFDVKD. V lost 0 bases, J lost 2 bases, and 8 bases lay in between.

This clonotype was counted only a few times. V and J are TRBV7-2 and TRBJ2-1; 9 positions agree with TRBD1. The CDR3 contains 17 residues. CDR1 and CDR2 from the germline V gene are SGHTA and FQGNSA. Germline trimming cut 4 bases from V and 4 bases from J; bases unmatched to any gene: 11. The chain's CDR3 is CASSSDTGTGTYNEQFF. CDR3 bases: TGTGCCAGCAGCTCTGATACCGGGACAGGGACTTACAATGAGCAGTTCTTC.

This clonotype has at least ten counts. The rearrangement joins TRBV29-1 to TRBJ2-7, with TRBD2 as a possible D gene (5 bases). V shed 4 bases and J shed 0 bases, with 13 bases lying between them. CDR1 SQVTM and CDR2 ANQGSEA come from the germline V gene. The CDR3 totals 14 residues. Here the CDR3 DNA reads TGCAGCGTTGCGTCCGGACTCAGCTCCTACGAGCAGTACTTC. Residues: CSVASGLSSYEQYF.

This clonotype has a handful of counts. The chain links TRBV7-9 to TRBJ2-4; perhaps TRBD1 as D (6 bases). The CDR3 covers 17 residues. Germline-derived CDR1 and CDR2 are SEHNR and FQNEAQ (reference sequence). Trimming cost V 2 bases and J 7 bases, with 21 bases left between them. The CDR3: CASSLYVHGAGENIQYF. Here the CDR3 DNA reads TGTGCCAGCAGCTTATATGTTCATGGCGCAGGGGAGAACATTCAGTACTTC. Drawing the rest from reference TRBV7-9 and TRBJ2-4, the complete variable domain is DTGVSQNPRHKITKRGQNVTFRCDPISEHNRLYWYRQTLGQGPEFLTYFQNEAQLEKSRLLSDRFSAERPKGSFSTLEIQRTEQGDSAMYLCASSLYVHGAGENIQYFGAGTRLSVL.

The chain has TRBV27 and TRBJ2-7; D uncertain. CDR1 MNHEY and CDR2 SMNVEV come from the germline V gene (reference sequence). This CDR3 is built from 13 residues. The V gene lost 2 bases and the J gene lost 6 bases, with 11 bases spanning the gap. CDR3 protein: CASSLGPTSEQYF. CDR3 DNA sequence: TGTGCCAGCAGTTTAGGCCCTACCTCCGAGCAGTACTTC.

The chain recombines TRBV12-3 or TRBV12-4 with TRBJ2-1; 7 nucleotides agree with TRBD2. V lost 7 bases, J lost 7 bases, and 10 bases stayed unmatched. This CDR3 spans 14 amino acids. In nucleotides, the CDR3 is TGTGCCAGCAACGGGGGAGGGCCGAGGAATGAGCAGTTCTTC. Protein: CASNGGGPRNEQFF.

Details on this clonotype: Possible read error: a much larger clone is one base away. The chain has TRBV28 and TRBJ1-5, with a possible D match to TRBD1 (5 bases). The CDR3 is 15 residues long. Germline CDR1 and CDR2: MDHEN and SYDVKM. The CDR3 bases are TGTGCCAGCAGTTTTCGAGGGACGAGCAATCGGCCCCAGCATTTT. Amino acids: CASSFRGTSNRPQHF.

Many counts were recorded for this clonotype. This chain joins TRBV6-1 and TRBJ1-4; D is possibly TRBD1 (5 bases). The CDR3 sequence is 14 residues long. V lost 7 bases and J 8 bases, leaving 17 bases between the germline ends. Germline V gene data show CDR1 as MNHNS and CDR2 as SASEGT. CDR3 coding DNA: TGTGCCAGCACCCATTGGGACCGGCAGGAAAAACTGTTTTTT. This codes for CASTHWDRQEKLFF.

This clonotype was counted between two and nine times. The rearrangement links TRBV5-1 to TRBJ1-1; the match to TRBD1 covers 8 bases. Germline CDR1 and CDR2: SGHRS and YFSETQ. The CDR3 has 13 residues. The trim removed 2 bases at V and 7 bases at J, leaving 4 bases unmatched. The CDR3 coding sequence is TGCGCCAGCAGCTTTAACAGGGGGGTTGAAGCTTTCTTT. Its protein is CASSFNRGVEAFF.